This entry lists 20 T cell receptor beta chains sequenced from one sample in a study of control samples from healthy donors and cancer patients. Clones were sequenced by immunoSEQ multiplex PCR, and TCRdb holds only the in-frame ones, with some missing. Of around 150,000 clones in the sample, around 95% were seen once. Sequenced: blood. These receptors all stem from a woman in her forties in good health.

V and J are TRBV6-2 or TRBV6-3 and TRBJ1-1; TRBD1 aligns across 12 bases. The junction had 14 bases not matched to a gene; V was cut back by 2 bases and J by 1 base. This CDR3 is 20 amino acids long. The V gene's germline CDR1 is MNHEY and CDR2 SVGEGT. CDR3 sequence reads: CASSYPSHSWDRGPNTEAFF. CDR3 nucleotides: TGTGCCAGCAGTTACCCCTCTCATAGTTGGGACAGGGGGCCGAACACTGAAGCTTTCTTT.

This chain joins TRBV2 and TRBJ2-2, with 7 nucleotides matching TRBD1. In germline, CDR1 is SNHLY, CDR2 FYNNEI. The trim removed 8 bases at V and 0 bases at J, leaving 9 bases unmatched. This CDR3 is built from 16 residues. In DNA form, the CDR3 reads TGTGCCAGCCGGGACAGTTTGTGGGCGAACACCGGGGAGCTGTTTTTT. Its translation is CASRDSLWANTGELFF.

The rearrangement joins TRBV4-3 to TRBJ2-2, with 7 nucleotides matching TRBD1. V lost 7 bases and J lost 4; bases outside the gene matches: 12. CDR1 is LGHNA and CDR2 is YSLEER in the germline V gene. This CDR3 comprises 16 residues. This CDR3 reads CASTPRQTGSTGELFF. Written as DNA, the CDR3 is TGCGCCAGCACACCCCGACAGACAGGGTCCACCGGGGAGCTGTTTTTT.

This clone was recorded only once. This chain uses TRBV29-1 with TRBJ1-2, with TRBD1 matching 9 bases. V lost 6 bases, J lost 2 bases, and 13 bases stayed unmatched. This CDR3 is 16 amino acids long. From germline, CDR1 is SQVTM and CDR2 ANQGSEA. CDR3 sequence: CSVEKIGTGRNYGYTF. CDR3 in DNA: TGCAGCGTGGAAAAAATCGGGACAGGGAGAAACTATGGCTACACCTTC.

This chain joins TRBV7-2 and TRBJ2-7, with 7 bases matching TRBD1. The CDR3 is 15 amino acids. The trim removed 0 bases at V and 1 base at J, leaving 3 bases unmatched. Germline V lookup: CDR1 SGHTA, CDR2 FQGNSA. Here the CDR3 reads CASSLAGTESYEQYF. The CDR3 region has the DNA TGTGCCAGCAGCTTAGCCGGGACAGAATCCTACGAGCAGTACTTC.

Here the CDR3 DNA reads TGTGCCAGCAGCACCCGCCGGACAGCTGAAGCTTTCTTT. The encoded protein is CASSTRRTAEAFF. The chain recombines TRBV7-8 with TRBJ1-1; the D gene is possibly TRBD1 (6 bases). The CDR3 is 13 amino acids. V was pared by 5 bases and J by 6 bases, with 13 bases between. Germline CDR1 and CDR2: SGHVS and FQNEAQ.

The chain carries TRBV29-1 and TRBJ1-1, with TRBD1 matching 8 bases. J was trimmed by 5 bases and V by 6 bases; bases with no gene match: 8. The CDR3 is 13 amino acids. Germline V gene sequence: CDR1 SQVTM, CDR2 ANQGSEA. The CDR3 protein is CSVRNRGWTEAFF. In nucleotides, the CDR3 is TGCAGCGTCCGAAACAGGGGGTGGACTGAAGCTTTCTTT.

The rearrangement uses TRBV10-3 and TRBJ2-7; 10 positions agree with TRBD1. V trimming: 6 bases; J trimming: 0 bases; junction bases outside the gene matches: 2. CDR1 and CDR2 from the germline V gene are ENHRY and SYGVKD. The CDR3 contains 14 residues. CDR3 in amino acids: CAISRTGGSYEQYF. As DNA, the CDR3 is TGTGCCATCAGCCGGACAGGGGGCTCCTACGAGCAGTACTTC.

This CDR3 reads CASSPPPGPYEQYF. The CDR3 coding sequence is TGTGCCAGCAGTCCCCCCCCAGGACCCTACGAGCAGTACTTC. V usage is TRBV6-5 and J usage is TRBJ2-7; D is unclear. CDR1 and CDR2 (germline): MNHEY, SVGAGI. The V gene lost 5 bases and the J gene lost 2 bases, with 13 bases spanning the gap. The CDR3 has 14 amino acids.

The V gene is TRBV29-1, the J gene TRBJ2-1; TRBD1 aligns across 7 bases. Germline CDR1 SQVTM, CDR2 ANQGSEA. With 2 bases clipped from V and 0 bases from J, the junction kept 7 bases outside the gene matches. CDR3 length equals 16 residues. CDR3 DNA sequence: TGCAGCGTTGAATTCCCGACAGGGAGCTCCTACAATGAGCAGTTCTTC. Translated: CSVEFPTGSSYNEQFF.

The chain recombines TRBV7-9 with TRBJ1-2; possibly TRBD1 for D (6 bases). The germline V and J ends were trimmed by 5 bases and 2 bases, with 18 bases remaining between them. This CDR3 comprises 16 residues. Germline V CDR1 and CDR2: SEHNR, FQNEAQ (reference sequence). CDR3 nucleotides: TGTGCCAGCAGCCCCGCGGGGGGGCGAGTCAACTATGGCTACACCTTC. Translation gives CASSPAGGRVNYGYTF.

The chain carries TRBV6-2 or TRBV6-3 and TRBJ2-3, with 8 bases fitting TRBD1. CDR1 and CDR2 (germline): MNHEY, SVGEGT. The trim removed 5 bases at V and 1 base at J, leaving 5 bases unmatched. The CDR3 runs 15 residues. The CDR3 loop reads CASSRVGQGTDTQYF. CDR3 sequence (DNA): TGTGCCAGCAGTAGAGTGGGACAGGGCACAGATACGCAGTATTTT.

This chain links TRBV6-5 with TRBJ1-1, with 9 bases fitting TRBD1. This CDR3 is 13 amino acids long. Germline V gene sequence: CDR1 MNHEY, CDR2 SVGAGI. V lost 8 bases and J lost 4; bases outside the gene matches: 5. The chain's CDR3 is CASVQGAGTEAFF. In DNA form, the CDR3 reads TGTGCCAGCGTACAGGGGGCCGGCACTGAAGCTTTCTTT.

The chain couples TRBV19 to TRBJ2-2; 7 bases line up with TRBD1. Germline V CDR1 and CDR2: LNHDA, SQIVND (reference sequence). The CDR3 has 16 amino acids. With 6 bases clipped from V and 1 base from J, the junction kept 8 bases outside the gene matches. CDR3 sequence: CASRRGQNLNTGELFF. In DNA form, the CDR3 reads TGTGCCAGTAGGAGGGGGCAGAACCTGAACACCGGGGAGCTGTTTTTT.

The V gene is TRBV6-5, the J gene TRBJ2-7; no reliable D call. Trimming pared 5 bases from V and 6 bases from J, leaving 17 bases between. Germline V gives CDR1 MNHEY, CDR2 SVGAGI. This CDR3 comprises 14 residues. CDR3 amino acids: CASSITFRRLEQYF. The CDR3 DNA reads TGTGCCAGCAGTATTACCTTTAGACGGCTCGAGCAGTACTTC.

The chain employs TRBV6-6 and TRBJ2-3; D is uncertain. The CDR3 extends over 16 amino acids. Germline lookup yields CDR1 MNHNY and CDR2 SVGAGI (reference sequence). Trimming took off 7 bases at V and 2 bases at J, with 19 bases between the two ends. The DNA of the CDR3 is TGTGCCAGCACCGACGGGCTAGTCATGGCCACAGATACGCAGTATTTT. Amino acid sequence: CASTDGLVMATDTQYF.

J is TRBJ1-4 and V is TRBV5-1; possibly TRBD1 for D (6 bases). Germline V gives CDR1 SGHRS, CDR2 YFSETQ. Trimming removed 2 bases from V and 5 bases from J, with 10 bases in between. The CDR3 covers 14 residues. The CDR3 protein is CASSFGQGNEKLFF. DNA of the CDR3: TGCGCCAGCAGCTTCGGGCAGGGGAATGAAAAACTGTTTTTT. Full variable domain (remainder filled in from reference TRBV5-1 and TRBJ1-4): KAGVTQTPRYLIKTRGQQVTLSCSPISGHRSVSWYQQTPGQGLQFLFEYFSETQRNKGNFPGRFSGRQFSNSRSEMNVSTLELGDSALYLCASSFGQGNEKLFFGSGTQLSVL.

The CDR3 loop is CASSNGQDYYEQYF. Here the CDR3 DNA reads TGTGCCAGCAGCAATGGACAGGACTACTACGAGCAGTACTTC. V is TRBV2 and J is TRBJ2-7, with D perhaps matching TRBD1 (7 bases). Germline lookup yields CDR1 SNHLY and CDR2 FYNNEI. This CDR3 contains 14 residues. Trimming cost V 6 bases and J 3 bases, with 15 bases left between them.

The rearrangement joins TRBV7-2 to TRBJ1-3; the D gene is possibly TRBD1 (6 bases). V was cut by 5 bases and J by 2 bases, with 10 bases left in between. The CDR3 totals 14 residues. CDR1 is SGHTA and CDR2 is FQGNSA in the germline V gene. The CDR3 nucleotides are TGTGCCAGCAGCCCCGGGACACCTGGAAACACCATATATTTT. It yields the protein CASSPGTPGNTIYF.

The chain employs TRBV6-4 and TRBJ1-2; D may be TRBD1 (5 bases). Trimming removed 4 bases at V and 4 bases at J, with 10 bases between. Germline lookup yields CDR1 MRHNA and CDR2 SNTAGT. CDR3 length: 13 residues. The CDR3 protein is CASSGRDGYGYTF. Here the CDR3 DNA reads TGTGCCAGCAGTGGACGGGACGGCTATGGCTACACCTTC.